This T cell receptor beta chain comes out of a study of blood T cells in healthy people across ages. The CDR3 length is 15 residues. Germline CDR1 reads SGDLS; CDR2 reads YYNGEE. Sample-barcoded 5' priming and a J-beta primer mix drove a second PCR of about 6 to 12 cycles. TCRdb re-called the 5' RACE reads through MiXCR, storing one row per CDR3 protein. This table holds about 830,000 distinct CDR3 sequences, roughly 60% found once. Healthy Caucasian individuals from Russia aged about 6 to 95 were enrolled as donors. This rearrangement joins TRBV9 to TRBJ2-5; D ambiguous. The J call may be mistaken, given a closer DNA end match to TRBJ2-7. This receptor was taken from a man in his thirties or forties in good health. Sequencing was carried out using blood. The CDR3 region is CASSVGGRNWNEQYF. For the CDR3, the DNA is TGTGCCAGCAGCGTAGGGGGAAGGAATTGGAACGAGCAGTACTTC.